This TCR beta chain was recorded in a study of cytomegalovirus exposure and HLA in healthy donors. General study points: In a later analysis, a missense DCLRE1C variant was linked to TCR beta V- and J-gene trimming.

The CDR3 is made up of 16 amino acids. CDR1 SGHRS and CDR2 YFSETQ come from the germline V gene. Trimming left V 1 base short and J 1 base short, with 12 bases between. Researchers ran the PCR with 60 Vbeta and 13 Jbeta primers. Only in-frame clones appear in the TCRdb table, and some are missing; sequencing was by immunoSEQ multiplex PCR. The sample carries over 200,000 clones, about 85% recorded once. In regard to this clone: The antigen is not known.

The rearrangement links TRBV5-1 to TRBJ2-1; D gene uncertain. This clonotype originated in a human donor in good health. Source material: PBMCs. CDR3 amino acids: CASSLYGSGSYNEQFF. The CDR3 DNA reads TGCGCCAGCAGCTTGTACGGGTCTGGGTCCTACAATGAGCAGTTCTTC.